Shown below are 8 T cell receptor beta chains from a single sample sequenced in a study of T cell responses to AZD1222 COVID-19 vaccine (dated by TCRdb to the early 2020s). The library came from the immunoSEQ multiplex PCR assay. In its TCRdb copy, this immuneACCESS table keeps in-frame sequences only and misses some clones. Where compared with another copy, unresolved V genes explain less than half of these, and the others have no known cause. The table for this sample lists about 96,000 clones; 80% to 90% of them were counted only once. Jointly, the top ten make up about 1.5% of the sample. This specimen's time point label, interpreted: baseline before first vaccination. The source material was peripheral blood, sampled on day 0 of AZD1222 vaccination. The origin of the receptors is an adult in good health.

This chain uses TRBV5-1 with TRBJ1-3; D not certain. The CDR3 is 15 residues long. V was cut by 1 base and J by 0 bases, with 8 bases left in between. CDR1 and CDR2 (germline): SGHRS, YFSETQ. This CDR3 reads CASSLSASSGNTIYF. Here the CDR3 DNA reads TGCGCCAGCAGCTTGTCGGCATCCTCTGGAAACACCATATATTTT. Supplemented by reference TRBV5-1 and TRBJ1-3, the full variable domain reads KAGVTQTPRYLIKTRGQQVTLSCSPISGHRSVSWYQQTPGQGLQFLFEYFSETQRNKGNFPGRFSGRQFSNSRSEMNVSTLELGDSALYLCASSLSASSGNTIYFGEGSWLTVV.

The rearrangement links TRBV10-2 to TRBJ2-1; D remains unclear. Per germline, CDR1 WSHSY and CDR2 SAAADI. Trimming shortened V by 6 bases and J by 4 bases, and 10 bases separated the two germline ends. This CDR3 contains 13 residues. CDR3 bases: TGCGCCAGCAGAGAAACATTTTACAATGAGCAGTTCTTC. Its protein product is CASRETFYNEQFF.

V and J are TRBV7-2 and TRBJ1-1; TRBD1 aligns across 7 bases. Germline values: CDR1 SGHTA, CDR2 FQGNSA. J was trimmed by 9 bases and V by 5 bases; bases with no gene match: 12. CDR3 length equals 14 residues. CDR3 nucleotide sequence: TGTGCCAGCAGCCACACTAGCCAGACAGGGAAAGCTTTCTTT. This gives the protein CASSHTSQTGKAFF.

The chain uses TRBV7-9 and TRBJ1-3; D ambiguous. With 11 bases removed from V and 0 bases from J, the gap between germline ends came to 14 bases. The CDR3 is 14 amino acids. Germline assignment: CDR1 SEHNR and CDR2 FQNEAQ (reference sequence). CDR3 DNA sequence: TGTGCCCACCGGGGATCCTACTCTGGAAACACCATATATTTT. Its translation: CAHRGSYSGNTIYF.

J is TRBJ1-3 and V is TRBV7-9; TRBD1 is a possible D gene (6 bases). Per the germline V gene, CDR1 is SEHNR and CDR2 is FQNEAQ (reference sequence). V was cut by 5 bases and J by 0 bases, with 14 bases left in between. CDR3 length equals 16 residues. CDR3 nucleotides: TGTGCCAGCAGCCCTAACAGGGCCCCCTCTGGAAACACCATATATTTT. Protein product: CASSPNRAPSGNTIYF.

The V call is TRBV4-1, the J call TRBJ1-2, with a tentative D call TRBD1 (5 bases). Germline CDR1 and CDR2: MGHRA and YSYEKL. The CDR3 has 13 residues. V lost 1 base and J 6 bases, leaving 9 bases between the germline ends. The CDR3 bases are TGCGCCAGCAGCCAAGTTCAGGGAGATGGCTACACCTTC. Translation: CASSQVQGDGYTF.

This chain joins TRBV7-9 and TRBJ2-5, with a tentative D call TRBD2 (7 bases). This CDR3 has 15 residues. V dropped 5 bases and J dropped 1 base, with 14 bases sitting between them. Germline assignment: CDR1 SEHNR and CDR2 FQNEAQ (reference sequence). The CDR3, as DNA: TGTGCCAGCAGCCAACAGGGCGGGGGCCAAGAGACCCAGTACTTC. It is translated as CASSQQGGGQETQYF.

This clone was counted a few times. The chain uses TRBV20-1 and TRBJ1-2; D gene ambiguous. CDR1 is DFQATT, CDR2 SNEGSKA, per germline (reference sequence). The length of the CDR3 is 11 residues. Deletions cut 7 bases from V and 5 bases from J, with 11 bases between. The CDR3 nucleotides read TGCAGTGTGGAGGTGGGATATGGCTACACCTTC. Translated, it gives CSVEVGYGYTF.